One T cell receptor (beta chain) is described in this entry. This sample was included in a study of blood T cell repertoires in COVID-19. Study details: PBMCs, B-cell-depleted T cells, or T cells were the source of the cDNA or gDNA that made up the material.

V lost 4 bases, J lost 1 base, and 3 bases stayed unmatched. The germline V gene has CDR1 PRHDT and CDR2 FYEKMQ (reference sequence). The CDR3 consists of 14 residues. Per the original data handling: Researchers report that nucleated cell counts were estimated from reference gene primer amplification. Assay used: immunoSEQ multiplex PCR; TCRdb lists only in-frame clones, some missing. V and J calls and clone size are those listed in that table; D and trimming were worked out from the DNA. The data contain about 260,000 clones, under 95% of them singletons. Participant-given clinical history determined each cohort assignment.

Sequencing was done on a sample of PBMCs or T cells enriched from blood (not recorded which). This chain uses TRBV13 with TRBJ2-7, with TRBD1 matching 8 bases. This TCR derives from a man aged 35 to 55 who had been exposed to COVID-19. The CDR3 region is CASSSWDRSYEQYF. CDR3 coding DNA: TGTGCCAGCAGCTCCTGGGACAGGTCCTACGAGCAGTACTTC.